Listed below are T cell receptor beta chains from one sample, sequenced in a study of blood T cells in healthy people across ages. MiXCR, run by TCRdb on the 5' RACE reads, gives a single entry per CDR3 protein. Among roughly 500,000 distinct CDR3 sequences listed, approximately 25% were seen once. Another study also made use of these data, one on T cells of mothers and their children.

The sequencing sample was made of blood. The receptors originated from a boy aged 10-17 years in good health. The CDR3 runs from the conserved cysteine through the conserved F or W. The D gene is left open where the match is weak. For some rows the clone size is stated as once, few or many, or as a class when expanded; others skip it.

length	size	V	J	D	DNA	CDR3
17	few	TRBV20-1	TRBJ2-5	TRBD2	TGCAGTGCTTATACACCGGCGCAGCGGGGGGTCAAAGAGACCCAGTACTTC	CSAYTPAQRGVKETQYF
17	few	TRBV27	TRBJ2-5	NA	TGTGCCACCTACGAATCCCCCCAGGAGCCTTTAAGGGAGACCCAGTACTTC	CATYESPQEPLRETQYF
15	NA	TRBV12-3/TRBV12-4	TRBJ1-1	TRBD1	TGTGCCAGCAGTACGTTCGACAGGGCACGGGCTGAAGCTTTCTTT	CASSTFDRARAEAFF
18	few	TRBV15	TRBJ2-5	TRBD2	TGTGCCACCAGCCCTCGGACCGGGGGGGGAATTAGCAGAGAGACCCAGTACTTC	CATSPRTGGGISRETQYF
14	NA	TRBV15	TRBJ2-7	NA	TGTGCCACCAGCAGAGGGGACGGACCCTACGAGCAGTACTTC	CATSRGDGPYEQYF
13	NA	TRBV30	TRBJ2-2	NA	TGTGCCTGGAACCGGGCTGGCACCGGGGAGCTGCTTTTT	CAWNRAGTGELLF
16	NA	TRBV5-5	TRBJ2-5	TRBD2	TGTGCCAGCAGCTGGGGGACTAGCGGGGACCACGAGACCCAGTACTTC	CASSWGTSGDHETQYF
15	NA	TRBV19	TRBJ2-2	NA	TGTGCCAGTAGTATTCGGCGAAAGCTTACCGGAGAGCTGTTTTTT	CASSIRRKLTGELFF
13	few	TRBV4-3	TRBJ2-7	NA	TGCGCCAGCAGCCCTAGACCAGGGCTTAAAAGTAGGTTC	CASSPRPGLKSRF
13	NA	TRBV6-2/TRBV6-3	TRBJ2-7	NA	TGTGCCAGCAGTTACGGTCCGGAAGTCGAGCAGTACTTC	CASSYGPEVEQYF
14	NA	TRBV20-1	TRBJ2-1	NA	TGCAGTGCTCTCTCAACTAGCCGCATGAATGAGCAGTTCTTC	CSALSTSRMNEQFF
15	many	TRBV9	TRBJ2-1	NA	TGTGCCAGCAGCGTAGCAGCTAGCTCCTACAATGAGCAGTTCTTC	CASSVAASSYNEQFF
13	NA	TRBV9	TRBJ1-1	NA	TGTGCCAGCAGCGTAGCTGTAGCCACTGAAGCTTTCTTT	CASSVAVATEAFF
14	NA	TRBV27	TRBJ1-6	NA	TGTGCCAGCAGTTTGGGGCAGCTTCATTCACCCCTCCACTTT	CASSLGQLHSPLHF
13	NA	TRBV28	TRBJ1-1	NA	TGTGCCGGCAGTTTGACGGAGAACACTGAAGCTTTCTTT	CAGSLTENTEAFF
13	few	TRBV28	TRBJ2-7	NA	TGTGCCAGCAGTGCCACAGGGAGATACGAGCAGTACTTC	CASSATGRYEQYF
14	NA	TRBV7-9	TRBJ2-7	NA	TGTGCCAGCAGCTTATCCGACGGGACCTACGAGCAGTACTTC	CASSLSDGTYEQYF
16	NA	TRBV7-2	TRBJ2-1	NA	TGTGCCAGCACCCCAGCGCGGCTTCAAAACTACAATGAGCAGTTCTTC	CASTPARLQNYNEQFF
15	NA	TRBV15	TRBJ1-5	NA	TGTGCCACCAGCAGGACAGAAAGGGCAAATCAGCCCCAGCATTTT	CATSRTERANQPQHF
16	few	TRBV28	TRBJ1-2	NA	TGTGCCAGCAGTTCTCTCCCCGCTAGGGGTAACTATGGCTACACCTTC	CASSSLPARGNYGYTF
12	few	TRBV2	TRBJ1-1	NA	TGTGCCAGCGGGCCGCTAGGTTATGAAGCTTTCTTT	CASGPLGYEAFF
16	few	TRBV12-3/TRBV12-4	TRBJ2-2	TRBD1	TGTGCCAGCAGTTTCCGACAGGGGAGGAACACCGGGGAGCTGTTTTTT	CASSFRQGRNTGELFF
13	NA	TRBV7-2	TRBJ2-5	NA	TGTGCCAGCAGCTTAGTCAGGGTAGAGACCCAGTACTTC	CASSLVRVETQYF
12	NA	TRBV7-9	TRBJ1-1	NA	TGTGCGGGCAGGGACGGGGCCACTGAAGCTTTCTTT	CAGRDGATEAFF
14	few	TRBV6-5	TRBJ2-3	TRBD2	TGTGCCAGCAGGATGGGCGGGAGTTCATATACGCAGTATTTT	CASRMGGSSYTQYF
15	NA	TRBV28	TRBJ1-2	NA	TGTGCCAGCAGCCCCGGACAGATACCCAACTATGGCTACACCTTC	CASSPGQIPNYGYTF
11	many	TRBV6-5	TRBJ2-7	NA	TGTGCCAGCTACAAGGGGGGAGAGCAGTACTTC	CASYKGGEQYF
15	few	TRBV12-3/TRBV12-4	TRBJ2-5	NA	TGTGCCAGCAGTTTCCGCAGGACGGAGCACGAGACCCAGTACTTC	CASSFRRTEHETQYF
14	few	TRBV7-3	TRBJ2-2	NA	TGTGCCACTAAGACAGGCGCTAGGTCCGGGGAGCTGTTTTTT	CATKTGARSGELFF
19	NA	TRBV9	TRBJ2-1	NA	TGTGCCAGCAGCGTAGGCCCCGAGAAGTCGCCTCTCTCCTACAATGAGCAGTTCTTC	CASSVGPEKSPLSYNEQFF
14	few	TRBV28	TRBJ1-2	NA	TGTGCCAGCAGGGTCTTTGGGGCAGGGTACGGCTACACCTTC	CASRVFGAGYGYTF
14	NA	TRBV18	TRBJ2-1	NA	TGTGCCAGCTCAACGACAGGAGGAGGCAATGAGCAGTTCTTC	CASSTTGGGNEQFF
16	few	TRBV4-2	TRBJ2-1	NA	TGTGCCAGCAGCCAAGGCAGGGGAAGGGATTACAATGAGCAGTTCTTC	CASSQGRGRDYNEQFF
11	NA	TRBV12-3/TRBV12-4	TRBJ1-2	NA	TGTGCCAGCAGTTCTCCGGGACCTAACACCTTC	CASSSPGPNTF
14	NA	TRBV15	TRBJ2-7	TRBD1	TGTGCCACCAGCAATCGGGACAGCCTCTACGAGCAGTACTTC	CATSNRDSLYEQYF
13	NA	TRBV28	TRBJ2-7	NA	TGTGCCAGCAGTCAGGCAGGGTCCCACGAGCAGTACTTC	CASSQAGSHEQYF
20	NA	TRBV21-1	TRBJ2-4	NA	TGTGCCCTCAGTCCGGAGGGGAGCTTGTCGGGGGGATACAAAAAAGACATTCAGTACTTC	CALSPEGSLSGGYKKDIQYF
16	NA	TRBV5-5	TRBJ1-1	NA	TGTGCCAGCAGCTTGGATGCGTGGCCGGGGAACACTGAAGCTTTCTTT	CASSLDAWPGNTEAFF
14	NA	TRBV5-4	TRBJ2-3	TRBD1	TGTGCCAGCAGCGTCGGACAGGGAGGCGATACGCAGTATTTT	CASSVGQGGDTQYF
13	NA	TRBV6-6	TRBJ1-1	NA	TGTGCCAGCAGTTATGCCCGGCACACTGAAGCTTTCTTT	CASSYARHTEAFF
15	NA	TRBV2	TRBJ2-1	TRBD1	TGTGCCAGCAGCTCGAGACAGGGGGCGAACAATGAGCAGTTCTTC	CASSSRQGANNEQFF
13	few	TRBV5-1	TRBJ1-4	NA	TGCGCCAGCAGCTTGACGGGGAATGAAAAACTGTTTTTT	CASSLTGNEKLFF
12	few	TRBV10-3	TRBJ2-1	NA	TGTGCCATCAGTCAGCTAGTGGATGAGCAGTTCTTC	CAISQLVDEQFF
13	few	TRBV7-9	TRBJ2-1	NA	TGTGCCAGCAGTCCCCCAGGGGTGGATGAGCAGTTCTTC	CASSPPGVDEQFF
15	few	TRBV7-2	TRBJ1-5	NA	TGTGCCAGCAGCTTAGGGGGGCCTAGCAATCAGCCCCAGCATTTT	CASSLGGPSNQPQHF
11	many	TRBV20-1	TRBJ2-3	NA	TGCAGTGCTAGACTAGCAGATACGCAGTATTTT	CSARLADTQYF
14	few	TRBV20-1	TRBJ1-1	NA	TGCAGTGCTAGGGAGGGCGCCGTGGGCACTGAAGCTTTCTTT	CSAREGAVGTEAFF
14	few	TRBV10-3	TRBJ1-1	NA	TGTGCCATCAGTGATTCGGGACAGAACACTGAAGCTTTCTTT	CAISDSGQNTEAFF
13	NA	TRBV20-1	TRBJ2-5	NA	TGCAGTGCACAAGGGGGAGCGGAGGAGACCCAGTACTTC	CSAQGGAEETQYF
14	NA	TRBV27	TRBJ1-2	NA	TGTGCCAGCAGTCCGGGGGTGGGGTTCTATGGCTACACCTTC	CASSPGVGFYGYTF
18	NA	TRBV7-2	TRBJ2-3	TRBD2	TGTGCCAGCAGCCACTGGACTAGCGGGAGGAGCAGCACAGATACGCAGTATTTT	CASSHWTSGRSSTDTQYF
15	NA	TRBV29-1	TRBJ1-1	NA	TGCAGCGTTGGACAGCTCGGGGGGGCAGGCACTGAAGCTTTCTTT	CSVGQLGGAGTEAFF
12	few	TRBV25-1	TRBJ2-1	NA	TGTGCCAGCAGTAAAGGGGTAGCCGAGCAGTTCTTC	CASSKGVAEQFF
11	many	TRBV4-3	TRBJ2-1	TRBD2	TGCGCCAGCAGCGGCGGGACTACTAAGTTCTTC	CASSGGTTKFF
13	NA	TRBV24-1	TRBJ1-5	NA	TGTGCCACCAGTGGTCGCAAATCTCAGCCCCAGCATTTT	CATSGRKSQPQHF
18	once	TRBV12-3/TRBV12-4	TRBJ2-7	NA	TGTGCCAGCAGTTTAGCGCCCCACGCTCTGGTAGGTTATGACGAGCAGTACTTC	CASSLAPHALVGYDEQYF
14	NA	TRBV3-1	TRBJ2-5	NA	TGTGCCAGCAGCCAACACTTGGGCCAAGAGACCCAGTACTTC	CASSQHLGQETQYF